This T cell receptor (beta chain) was captured in a study of Ad26.COV2.S vaccination and SARS-CoV-2 variants (dated by TCRdb to the early 2020s). Some background on the complete study: Vaccine-arm donors came from COV1001, a multicentre, randomized, double-blind, placebo-controlled phase I-IIa trial of Ad26.COV2.S in healthy adults. Participants in the trial were split at random into five groups of five each, receiving low-dose or high-dose Ad26.COV2.S once or twice, or else placebo on both occasions. Investigators remained blinded to trial group allocation during experiments and outcome assessment. Dosing of Ad26.COV2.S was intramuscular, at either 5x10^10 or 1x10^11 viral particles, delivered as one shot or as two shots spaced 56 days apart. TCRbeta repertoire sequencing served as the tool for gauging how specific and how broad the SARS-CoV-2-reactive T cell receptors were following Ad26.COV2.S vaccination. The TCR-sequenced set comprised approximately 32 samples: approximately 19 Ad26.COV2.S vaccine recipients, 5 placebo recipients and 8 SARS-CoV-2 convalescent individuals.

The CDR3 covers 14 residues, taking in both the cysteine and the phenylalanine. Of the read, only the CDR3 DNA is kept; its 42 bases are in frame from base 1. The CDR1 and CDR2 encoded by the germline V gene (reference sequence) are LGHDT and YNNKEL. A distance of 14 bases separates the germline ends of V and J, which lose 5 bases and 9 bases respectively. Note on this clone: Its antigen is unknown. There are no base qualities to consult, and no much larger clone falls within one base.

TCRbeta CDR3 regions were sequenced with the immunoSEQ Assay. After extraction, genomic DNA underwent amplification by bias-controlled multiplex PCR, followed by high-throughput sequencing. Regarding the original processing steps: To quantify the absolute abundance of each unique TCRbeta CDR3 region, sequences were collapsed and filtered. Usable DNA was measured by amplifying reference genes present in all nucleated cells, and TCRbeta template counts were normalized to that usable DNA to estimate T cell fraction. Repertoire TCRs were annotated as SARS-CoV-2-specific when V gene, CDR3 amino acid sequence and J gene were exactly matched to a known reactive TCR set. The reference SARS-CoV-2 TCR set was obtained from MIRA and was filtered for enrichment in COVID-19-positive ImmuneCODE repertoires, whereby public or cross-reactive TCRs were removed. Based on the MIRA antigens, annotated TCRs were further analysed at the level of specific ORF or position within ORF. Breadth was defined as annotated unique rearrangements over total unique productive rearrangements; depth was the summed frequency of those rearrangements. Two-sided Wilcoxon rank-sum tests were applied when comparing TCR breadth between groups. Held by TCRdb, this immuneACCESS table contains in-frame sequences only and omits some clones. Under half of the omission traces to an unresolved V gene where checked; the cause of the rest is unknown. That table is the source of V, J and clone size, and D and trimming were worked out from the DNA. Within this sample are more than 300,000 clones, with 70% to 90% of them counted one time only. The top ten hold approximately 1.9% of the sample.

The treatment or condition tag for this specimen amounts to: approximately 18 received Ad26.COV2.S at low or high dose, single or two shots; several received placebo; per-sample allocation not given. For vaccine and placebo recipients, the sequenced repertoires came from samples collected on day 63 after the first injection. Between 29 July and 7 August 2020, Cohort 1b enrolled some 25 adults aged 18-55 years at one site in Boston, USA. As a vaccine, Ad26.COV2.S was a replication-incompetent adenovirus type 26 vector that expressed a prefusion-stabilized SARS-CoV-2 spike protein derived from the original Wuhan strain. General conclusions and limits of the study: The authors noted that total T cell responses may have been underestimated by the TCR breadth and depth analyses. The study lacked the statistical power to compare responses across vaccine doses or regimens. Vaccine and placebo recipients had comparable non-spike TCR breadth, which fits with the vaccine containing only spike. Substantial breadth of spike-specific CD8+ and CD4+ T cell responses was reported after vaccination. Compared with placebo recipients, Ad26.COV2.S recipients showed higher spike-specific TCR breadth (P = 0.0014).

This TCR came from a person between 18 and 60 years old who received the Ad26.COV2.S COVID-19 vaccine or a placebo. The input for sequencing was peripheral blood, taken in a trial of Ad26.COV2.S vaccine versus placebo. Here the chain combines TRBV3-1 (or the pseudogene TRBV3-2) and TRBJ1-6; the D gene is unclear. The DNA sequence is TGTGCCAGCAGCGTTAAAAGAGCTGGTTCACCCCTCCACTTT. Translated, this is CASSVKRAGSPLHF.